The 10 T cell receptor beta chains given below trace back to one sample, sequenced in a study of T cells in Graves' hyperthyroidism and ophthalmopathy. Amplification yielded TCR beta CDR3 regions, with RNA transcripts as the source. The HTBI set primed first-round TCR CDR3 RT-PCR. One entry per CDR3 protein results from TCRdb running MiXCR on the multiplex PCR reads. This sample yields approximately 700,000 distinct CDR3 sequences, of which about a sixth are seen a single time; about 8.4% belongs to the top ten. The source material was blood. These receptors were obtained from a young man with Graves' hyperthyroidism.

This clonotype was observed a few times. This chain joins TRBV6-5 and TRBJ2-5; D remains ambiguous. V shed 2 bases and J shed 7 bases, with 11 bases lying between them. The CDR3 has 13 residues. In germline, CDR1 is MNHEY, CDR2 SVGAGI. For the CDR3, the DNA is TGTGCCAGCAGTTACGGCCGATGGGGGACCCAGTACTTC. This encodes CASSYGRWGTQYF.

Ten or more counts support this clonotype. The V and J genes are TRBV27 and TRBJ2-7; the D is unclear. CDR1 MNHEY and CDR2 SMNVEV come from the germline V gene (reference sequence). The ends were cut back, 5 bases at V and 3 bases at J, with 11 bases in the middle. The CDR3 spans 13 residues. The CDR3 DNA reads as TGTGCCAGCAGTCCGTACGACAACTACGAGCAGTACTTC. Translation gives CASSPYDNYEQYF.

The genes are TRBV7-9 and TRBJ2-7, with 8 bases lining up with TRBD2. This CDR3 comprises 16 residues. V lost 4 bases to trimming and J lost 1 base; unmatched junction nucleotides: 9. Germline V lookup: CDR1 SEHNR, CDR2 FQNEAQ (reference sequence). DNA of the CDR3: TGTGCCAGCAGCTCTGGGATTGGCGGGAGGTCCTACGAGCAGTACTTC. Amino acid sequence: CASSSGIGGRSYEQYF.

This clonotype was seen only a few times. This chain links TRBV6-1 with TRBJ2-1; D unresolved. The length of the CDR3 is 17 residues. V dropped 6 bases and J dropped 0 bases, with 18 bases sitting between them. CDR1 MNHNS and CDR2 SASEGT come from the germline V gene. CDR3 DNA: TGTGCCAGCAGCGTCCTATCATCTCATAGCTCCTACAATGAGCAGTTCTTC. Residues: CASSVLSSHSSYNEQFF.

The sample holds many counts of this clonotype. The chain combines TRBV12-3 or TRBV12-4 with TRBJ1-5; no clear D gene. Trimming removed 7 bases from V and 6 bases from J, with 10 bases in between. The CDR3 has 12 residues. For the CDR3, the DNA is TGTGCCAGCACCCTGGGAAGTCAGCCCCAGCATTTT. It yields the protein CASTLGSQPQHF.

The chain couples TRBV14 to TRBJ1-1; maybe TRBD1 (5 bases). From germline, CDR1 is SGHDN and CDR2 FVKESK. V lost 4 bases and J 5 bases, leaving 17 bases between the germline ends. The CDR3 runs 15 residues. The CDR3 sequence: CASSLSSGGWTEAFF. The DNA of the CDR3 is TGTGCCAGCAGCCTTTCCTCGGGGGGATGGACTGAAGCTTTCTTT.

The chain links TRBV5-6 to TRBJ1-5; tentatively, D is TRBD1 (5 bases). Germline CDR1 is SGHDT and CDR2 is YYEEEE. The V and J ends lost 6 bases and 11 bases respectively, with 18 bases between them. CDR3 length: 13 residues. This CDR3 reads CASIPDNRRAQHF. CDR3 nucleotide sequence: TGTGCCAGCATCCCGGACAACAGGCGGGCCCAGCATTTT.

This clonotype was recorded many times. CDR3 amino acids: CASSLVRKNEQFF. CDR3 DNA sequence: TGTGCCAGCAGCTTAGTCCGGAAGAATGAGCAGTTCTTC. This sequence joins TRBV7-9 and TRBJ2-1; no reliable D call. The CDR3 length is 13 residues. Looked up from germline, CDR1 is SEHNR and CDR2 is FQNEAQ (reference sequence). V was cut by 1 base and J by 7 bases, with 8 bases left in between.

This clonotype was seen a few times. This chain connects TRBV14 to TRBJ2-3; 11 bases map to TRBD2. Germline trimming cut 5 bases from V and 8 bases from J; bases unmatched to any gene: 6. The germline V gene has CDR1 SGHDN and CDR2 FVKESK. CDR3 length equals 14 residues. CDR3 in amino acids: CASSSLAGAATQYF. Here the CDR3 DNA reads TGTGCCAGCAGCTCACTAGCGGGGGCAGCTACGCAGTATTTT.

The CDR3 protein is CAWSPVSYEQYF. CDR3 coding DNA: TGTGCCTGGAGTCCGGTCTCCTACGAGCAGTACTTC. The chain uses TRBV30 and TRBJ2-7; D uncertain. The germline V gene has CDR1 GTSNPN and CDR2 SVGIG (reference sequence). Trimming removed 2 bases from V and 0 bases from J, with 5 bases in between. The CDR3 totals 12 residues. The full variable domain, in which reference TRBV30 and TRBJ2-7 provide the parts outside the CDR3, is SQTIHQWPATLVQPVGSPLSLECTVEGTSNPNLYWYRQAAGRGLQLLFYSVGIGQISSEVPQNLSASRPQDRQFILSSKKLLLSDSGFYLCAWSPVSYEQYFGPGTRLTVT.